Each of the 24 T cell receptor beta chains below was sequenced from the same sample in a study of T cell responses to AZD1222 COVID-19 vaccine. Profiling relied on immunoSEQ multiplex PCR, and the TCRdb table lists in-frame clones only, not all of them. The data hold 150,000 to 190,000 clones, with roughly 90% observed a single time. The sample in question was peripheral blood, obtained 28 days after the second AZD1222 dose. Receptors originate from an adult who received the AZD1222 COVID-19 vaccine.

V usage is TRBV7-9 and J usage is TRBJ2-4; 10 bases match TRBD2. CDR1 and CDR2 from the germline V gene are SEHNR and FQNEAQ (reference sequence). This CDR3 has 18 residues. V shed 1 base, J shed 2 bases, and the junction held 8 bases outside the gene matches. CDR3 sequence: CASSLVLASGSSKNIQYF. As DNA, the CDR3 is TGTGCCAGCAGCTTAGTCTTGGCTAGCGGGAGCTCCAAAAACATTCAGTACTTC.

The chain is built from TRBV7-9 and TRBJ2-4, with 10 bases fitting TRBD1. V trimming: 5 bases; J trimming: 0 bases; junction bases outside the gene matches: 10. The CDR3 spans 18 residues. Germline assignment: CDR1 SEHNR and CDR2 FQNEAQ (reference sequence). The CDR3 sequence is CASSRGTGETLAKNIQYF. CDR3 nucleotide sequence: TGTGCCAGCAGCAGGGGGACAGGGGAAACATTAGCCAAAAACATTCAGTACTTC.

The chain couples TRBV3-1 (or the pseudogene TRBV3-2) to TRBJ2-2; 10 bases are shared with TRBD1. The CDR3 loop spans 16 amino acids. Trimming at V came to 0 bases and at J to 4 bases, leaving 2 bases not matched to a gene. Germline V gene lookup returns CDR1 LGHDT and CDR2 YNNKEL (reference sequence). The DNA for the CDR3 is TGTGCCAGCAGCCAAGATAGGACAGGGGGCACCGGGGAGCTGTTTTTT. It codes for CASSQDRTGGTGELFF.

The chain links TRBV7-8 to TRBJ2-1; 8 bases line up with TRBD2. CDR1 and CDR2 from the germline V gene are SGHVS and FQNEAQ. CDR3 length equals 14 residues. The trim removed 5 bases at V and 7 bases at J, leaving 7 bases unmatched. CDR3 sequence (DNA): TGTGCCAGCAGCAGTAGCGGGACGCGAAATGAGCAGTTCTTC. Its translation is CASSSSGTRNEQFF. The full variable domain, in which reference TRBV7-8 and TRBJ2-1 provide the parts outside the CDR3, is GAGVSQSPRYKVAKRGQDVALRCDPISGHVSLFWYQQALGQGPEFLTYFQNEAQLDKSGLPSDRFFAERPEGSVSTLKIQRTQQEDSAVYLCASSSSGTRNEQFFGPGTRLTVL.

This sequence joins TRBV23-1 and TRBJ1-5; 9 positions agree with TRBD1. TRBV23-1 is reported as an ORF; its role is uncertain. The trim removed 5 bases at V and 1 base at J, leaving 12 bases unmatched. This CDR3 is 18 amino acids long. The CDR3 region is CASSVPGQGGSSNQPQHF. In nucleotides, the CDR3 is TGCGCCAGCAGTGTTCCGGGACAGGGTGGATCGAGCAATCAGCCCCAGCATTTT.

The V gene is TRBV11-3, the J gene TRBJ2-1, with 9 bases lining up with TRBD1. The J segment lost 4 bases and the V segment lost 3 bases, leaving 4 bases of the junction unmatched. The CDR3 totals 15 residues. Germline V lookup: CDR1 SGHNT, CDR2 YENEEA. CDR3 sequence reads: CASSLGQGPYNEQFF. DNA of the CDR3: TGTGCCAGCAGCTTGGGACAGGGACCTTACAATGAGCAGTTCTTC. Full variable domain (rest looked up from reference TRBV11-3 and TRBJ2-1): EAGVVQSPRYKIIEKKQPVAFWCNPISGHNTLYWYLQNLGQGPELLIRYENEEAVDDSQLPKDRFSAERLKGVDSTLKIQPAELGDSAVYLCASSLGQGPYNEQFFGPGTRLTVL.

The rearrangement joins TRBV7-2 to TRBJ2-7, with TRBD1 matching 9 bases. Germline V CDR1 and CDR2: SGHTA, FQGNSA. The CDR3 contains 16 residues. Unmatched junction bases numbered 7, after V lost 4 bases and J lost 0 bases. Here the CDR3 reads CASSYGTGLNSYEQYF. The CDR3 nucleotides are TGTGCCAGCAGCTACGGGACAGGGCTCAACTCCTACGAGCAGTACTTC.

The V and J genes are TRBV19 and TRBJ1-5, with D uncertain. V dropped 2 bases and J dropped 1 base, with 3 bases sitting between them. Germline V CDR1 and CDR2: LNHDA, SQIVND (reference sequence). This CDR3 is built from 13 residues. CDR3 nucleotides: TGTGCCAGTAGTATAAGCAGCAATCAGCCCCAGCATTTT. Translating gives CASSISSNQPQHF.

The chain employs TRBV28 and TRBJ2-1, with 8 bases lining up with TRBD1. V was clipped by 5 bases and J by 6 bases; unmatched bases: 9. CDR3 length: 15 amino acids. Germline-derived CDR1 and CDR2 are MDHEN and SYDVKM. In nucleotides, the CDR3 is TGTGCCAGCAGTCTACCCGGGACAGGCCTCAATGAGCAGTTCTTC. Protein sequence: CASSLPGTGLNEQFF.

This chain connects TRBV7-9 to TRBJ2-1; 10 bases line up with TRBD1. This CDR3 region has 18 residues. Germline V CDR1 and CDR2: SEHNR, FQNEAQ (reference sequence). V dropped 3 bases and J dropped 6; count of bases not matched to a gene: 14. The CDR3 DNA is TGTGCCAGCAGCTTGCTCAGACTCCGGGACAGGGGAAGCAATGAGCAGTTCTTC. This sequence encodes CASSLLRLRDRGSNEQFF. Filled out from reference TRBV7-9 and TRBJ2-1, the complete variable domain reads DTGVSQNPRHKITKRGQNVTFRCDPISEHNRLYWYRQTLGQGPEFLTYFQNEAQLEKSRLLSDRFSAERPKGSFSTLEIQRTEQGDSAMYLCASSLLRLRDRGSNEQFFGPGTRLTVL.

This chain uses TRBV7-6 with TRBJ2-1; D is uncertain. Germline loops: CDR1 SGHVS, CDR2 FNYEAQ. Trimming cost V 1 base and J 0 bases, with 10 bases left between them. The CDR3 consists of 16 residues. The CDR3 DNA sequence: TGTGCCAGCAGCTTAGAGTCTAGAGGCTCCTACAATGAGCAGTTCTTC. Translation: CASSLESRGSYNEQFF.

This chain uses TRBV6-5 with TRBJ1-5, with D possibly TRBD1 on 5 matching bases. This CDR3 comprises 14 residues. V gave up 7 bases and J gave up 1 base, with 11 bases separating them. Germline lookup yields CDR1 MNHEY and CDR2 SVGAGI. CDR3 amino acids: CASTKTESNQPQHF. The DNA of the CDR3 is TGTGCCAGCACCAAGACAGAAAGCAATCAGCCCCAGCATTTT.

This chain joins TRBV5-1 and TRBJ2-1, with TRBD1 matching 7 bases. CDR1 is SGHRS and CDR2 is YFSETQ in the germline V gene. This CDR3 is built from 14 residues. V shed 5 bases, J shed 4 bases, and the junction held 6 bases outside the gene matches. DNA for the CDR3: TGCGCCAGCAGTCAGGGGGTCTCGTACAATGAGCAGTTCTTC. Encoded protein: CASSQGVSYNEQFF.

The rearrangement joins TRBV7-8 to TRBJ2-3; 11 nucleotides agree with TRBD1. The CDR3 loop spans 15 amino acids. V lost 5 bases and J lost 2; bases outside the gene matches: 3. CDR1 is SGHVS, CDR2 FQNEAQ, per germline. The CDR3 spells CASSGDRGATDTQYF. Here the CDR3 DNA reads TGTGCCAGCAGCGGGGACAGGGGGGCCACAGATACGCAGTATTTT.

The rearrangement uses TRBV27 and TRBJ1-4; D gene ambiguous. V lost 2 bases, J lost 11 bases, and 18 bases lay in between. The CDR3 spans 15 residues. Germline CDR1 MNHEY, CDR2 SMNVEV (reference sequence). The DNA for the CDR3 is TGTGCCAGCAGTTTAGATTTCGGGCAGAAAGGGAAACTGTTTTTT. As protein: CASSLDFGQKGKLFF.

The chain combines TRBV9 with TRBJ2-3, with D unclear. Germline V gene data show CDR1 as SGDLS and CDR2 as YYNGEE. With 0 bases removed from V and 4 bases from J, the gap between germline ends came to 9 bases. This CDR3 has 14 amino acids. The CDR3 sequence is CASSVGGAADTQYF. CDR3 DNA sequence: TGTGCCAGCAGCGTAGGGGGTGCGGCAGATACGCAGTATTTT.

About this clone: The junction does not match germline at one end; this may be a read error. This chain joins TRBV2 and TRBJ1-3, with TRBD1 matching over 8 bases. CDR3 length: 15 amino acids. Germline V CDR1 and CDR2: SNHLY, FYNNEI. The chain's CDR3 is CASREDRGSGNTIYF. The CDR3 region has the DNA TGTGCCAGCAGGGAAGACAGGGGAAGTGGAAACACCATATATTTT.

The rearrangement uses TRBV19 and TRBJ2-1; 9 bases are a match to TRBD1. Germline CDR1 LNHDA, CDR2 SQIVND (reference sequence). This CDR3 contains 14 residues. V was pared by 6 bases and J by 7 bases, with 7 bases of the junction left unmatched. CDR3 protein: CASRDRGLGNEQFF. The CDR3 DNA reads as TGTGCCAGTAGAGACAGGGGGTTAGGGAATGAGCAGTTCTTC. The full variable domain, with the rest looked up from reference TRBV19 and TRBJ2-1, is DGGITQSPKYLFRKEGQNVTLSCEQNLNHDAMYWYRQDPGQGLRLIYYSQIVNDFQKGDIAEGYSVSREKKESFPLTVTSAQKNPTAFYLCASRDRGLGNEQFFGPGTRLTVL.

The chain links TRBV10-3 to TRBJ2-1, with TRBD2 as a possible D gene (5 bases). Trimming left V 7 bases short and J 9 bases short, with 13 bases between. This CDR3 comprises 12 residues. Germline CDR1 ENHRY, CDR2 SYGVKD. This chain's CDR3 is CAIKTLVSEQFF. CDR3 DNA sequence: TGTGCCATCAAGACACTAGTTAGTGAGCAGTTCTTC.

This chain connects TRBV6-5 to TRBJ2-7; D is perhaps TRBD2 (6 bases). Germline-derived CDR1 and CDR2 are MNHEY and SVGAGI. V was cut by 4 bases and J by 4 bases, with 17 bases left in between. This CDR3 contains 15 residues. This CDR3 is CASSWREGGGYEQYF. CDR3 nucleotides: TGTGCCAGCAGTTGGAGAGAGGGAGGTGGTTACGAGCAGTACTTC.

This chain joins TRBV24-1 and TRBJ2-1; D is tentatively TRBD1 or TRBD2 (6 bases each). The V gene lost 5 bases and the J gene lost 6 bases, with 13 bases spanning the gap. The CDR3 has 14 amino acids. The germline gives CDR1 KGHDR, CDR2 SFDVKD. This chain's CDR3 is CATSAPGASNEQFF. CDR3 nucleotide sequence: TGTGCCACCAGTGCGCCGGGGGCGTCCAATGAGCAGTTCTTC.

The gene calls are TRBV19 and TRBJ2-3; D may correspond to TRBD1 or TRBD2 (5 bases each). Germline V lookup: CDR1 LNHDA, CDR2 SQIVND (reference sequence). Trimming took 5 bases from V and 1 from J, leaving 10 bases between them. This CDR3 comprises 14 residues. Here the CDR3 reads CASSRGGGTDTQYF. CDR3 DNA: TGTGCCAGTAGTCGTGGGGGAGGCACAGATACGCAGTATTTT.

The J gene is TRBJ1-6, the V gene TRBV2; D is uncertain. CDR1 and CDR2 (germline): SNHLY, FYNNEI. Trimming pared 8 bases from V and 7 bases from J, leaving 9 bases between. This CDR3 is 12 amino acids long. CDR3 region: CASQRGNSPLHF. DNA of the CDR3: TGTGCCAGCCAAAGAGGGAATTCACCCCTCCACTTT.

The rearrangement uses TRBV5-4 and TRBJ2-2, with unresolved D. CDR1 SGHNT and CDR2 YYREEE come from the germline V gene (reference sequence). The CDR3 consists of 16 residues. Trimming shortened V by 4 bases and J by 2 bases, and 15 bases separated the two germline ends. CDR3 protein: CASSRDNSYNTGELFF. CDR3 DNA sequence: TGTGCCAGCAGCAGAGACAATTCATACAACACCGGGGAGCTGTTTTTT.